The source of this T cell receptor beta chain is a study of T-cell memory formation after mild COVID-19. Study-level points and caveats: Second-wave clones that peaked on day 37 lacked confirmed SARS-CoV-2 specificity. The CD4+ clones that contracted clustered mainly within CM and EM, and the CD8+ clones concentrated in EMRA. Contracting clones from day 15 to 85 showed balanced CD4/CD8; later expanders favored CD4+.

Researchers used 5'RACE with constant-segment primers to make TCR alpha and TCR beta cDNA libraries that carry sample barcodes and UMIs. In TCRdb, the 5' RACE reads were re-called with MiXCR into one record per CDR3 protein. In the table there are about 320,000 distinct CDR3 sequences, more than 13% of which are singletons. In regard to this clonotype: Its antigen is undetermined.

Germline CDR1 is MGHRA and CDR2 is YSYEKL. The length of the CDR3 is 14 residues. The V end lost 0 bases, the J end lost 5 bases, and 11 bases lay between the germline ends. The TCR was taken from a man aged 18-30 years who had mild COVID-19 (a few samples of this study predate the infection). Cell type and time point are not known. The rearrangement links TRBV4-1 to TRBJ2-7, with D perhaps matching TRBD1 or TRBD2 (5 bases each). Input material: PBMCs or a T cell subset sorted from them (not recorded which). The CDR3 region has the DNA TGCGCCAGCAGCCAAGAGGGACCTGCCCACGAGCAGTACTTC. Its protein is CASSQEGPAHEQYF.